The rows below give T cell receptor beta chains drawn from one sample of a study of control samples from healthy donors and cancer patients. Clones were sequenced by immunoSEQ multiplex PCR, and TCRdb holds only the in-frame ones, with some missing. The data show roughly 370,000 clones, with around 90% seen just once and around 6.4% held by the top ten. Sequencing used PBMCs. These receptors all stem from a man between 40 and 49 years old with head and neck cancer. CDR3s include the opening cysteine and the closing phenylalanine or tryptophan. Fields, in order: V gene, clone size, J gene, D gene, CDR3 protein, CDR3 DNA. D genes are given only for firm matches. Only some rows state a clone size, as once, few, many or a class for expanded clones.

TRBV28	few	TRBJ1-5	.	CAYSRAANSNQPQHF	TGTGCTTACTCCCGGGCAGCAAATAGCAATCAGCCCCAGCATTTT
TRBV9	.	TRBJ2-3	.	CASSVGGRDTQYF	TGTGCCAGCAGCGTAGGAGGGAGAGATACGCAGTATTTT
TRBV12-5	few	TRBJ1-2	TRBD1	CASGLRQGGYTF	TGTGCTAGTGGCCTACGACAGGGAGGCTACACCTTC
TRBV5-6	.	TRBJ1-5	.	CASSLWGQPQHF	TGTGCCAGCAGCTTGTGGGGGCAGCCCCAGCATTTT
TRBV29-1	.	TRBJ1-2	.	CSVVGTKGYTF	TGCAGCGTTGTAGGTACAAAAGGCTACACCTTC
TRBV10-1	many	TRBJ2-7	.	CASSEGNSYEQYF	TGCGCCAGCAGTGAAGGGAACTCCTACGAGCAGTACTTC
TRBV5-1	.	TRBJ2-3	TRBD1	CASRELPGGDTQYF	TGCGCCAGCAGGGAATTGCCAGGGGGAGATACGCAGTATTTT
TRBV4-1	.	TRBJ2-7	.	CASSQNQVSYEQYF	TGCGCCAGCAGCCAAAATCAGGTCTCCTACGAGCAGTACTTC
TRBV5-4	.	TRBJ2-3	.	CASSLTTVTDTQYF	TGTGCCAGCAGCTTGACAACAGTTACAGATACGCAGTATTTT
TRBV10-1	.	TRBJ2-7	TRBD1	CASSAAGGYEQYF	TGCGCCAGCAGTGCCGCAGGGGGCTACGAGCAGTACTTC
TRBV21-1	.	TRBJ2-4	.	CASSKRPLAKNIQYF	TGTGCCAGCAGCAAACGGCCCCTAGCCAAAAACATTCAGTACTTC
TRBV11-2	.	TRBJ1-2	.	CASSLEGRYANYGYTF	TGTGCCAGCAGCTTAGAGGGTCGGTATGCTAACTATGGCTACACCTTC
TRBV5-3	.	TRBJ1-2	TRBD1	CARSAGTGNKVGYTF	TGTGCCAGAAGCGCTGGGACAGGGAATAAGGTTGGCTACACCTTC
TRBV6-1	.	TRBJ1-2	TRBD1	CASSDGTAVNYGYTF	TGTGCCAGCAGTGACGGGACAGCAGTCAACTATGGCTACACCTTC
TRBV4-1	.	TRBJ1-2	.	CASSNLVLSIHGYTF	TGCGCCAGCAGTAACTTAGTACTGTCGATTCATGGCTACACCTTC
TRBV5-1	once	TRBJ2-5	.	CASSSAGYPTETQYF	TGCGCCAGCAGCTCGGCGGGGTATCCAACCGAGACCCAGTACTTC
TRBV19	.	TRBJ1-5	.	CASSMGLSFGGDYSNQPQHF	TGTGCCAGTAGTATGGGCCTGTCGTTTGGCGGGGACTATAGCAATCAGCCCCAGCATTTT
TRBV5-4	.	TRBJ2-3	.	CASSFGGGTSTDTQYF	TGTGCCAGCAGCTTCGGAGGTGGCACAAGCACAGATACGCAGTATTTT
TRBV6-5	.	TRBJ2-1	.	CASSPTDRISNEQFF	TGTGCCAGCAGCCCGACAGATAGAATATCCAATGAGCAGTTCTTC
TRBV7-8	.	TRBJ1-2	.	CASSSEISLLQISRGYTF	TGTGCCAGCAGCTCCGAAATCTCGCTACTTCAAATCTCGCGGGGCTACACCTTC
TRBV5-1	.	TRBJ1-5	.	CASSLDGGGNQPQHF	TGCGCCAGCAGCTTGGATGGGGGTGGCAATCAGCCCCAGCATTTT
TRBV7-9	.	TRBJ2-2	TRBD1	CASSPFIPNRGNTGELFF	TGTGCCAGCAGCCCCTTTATACCCAACAGGGGGAACACCGGGGAGCTGTTTTTT
TRBV6-1	.	TRBJ2-1	TRBD1	CASSEPGTGFNEQFF	TGTGCCAGCAGTGAACCCGGGACAGGGTTCAATGAGCAGTTCTTC
TRBV5-1	.	TRBJ1-1	TRBD1	CASRPGQGAPRGTEAFF	TGCGCCAGCAGACCCGGACAGGGGGCTCCTAGGGGCACTGAAGCTTTCTTT
TRBV6-5	.	TRBJ1-2	.	CASSSRVVGYGYTF	TGTGCCAGCAGTTCCCGTGTAGTTGGCTATGGCTACACCTTC
TRBV19	once	TRBJ1-1	TRBD1	CASSLERTGARNTEAFF	TGTGCCAGTAGCTTAGAACGGACAGGGGCAAGGAACACTGAAGCTTTCTTT
TRBV19	.	TRBJ2-3	.	CASTKTPGHRSTDTQYF	TGTGCCAGTACCAAAACTCCGGGACACCGTAGCACAGATACGCAGTATTTT
TRBV19	.	TRBJ2-7	TRBD2	CASRKRDNSYEQYF	TGTGCCAGTAGGAAGCGGGATAACTCCTACGAGCAGTACTTC
TRBV15	.	TRBJ2-7	TRBD1	CATSRDYGTGLGEQYF	TGTGCCACCAGCAGAGATTACGGGACAGGCCTAGGGGAGCAGTACTTC
TRBV6-2/TRBV6-3	.	TRBJ2-5	.	CASSNGGKETQYF	TGTGCCAGCAGTAATGGAGGCAAAGAGACCCAGTACTTC
TRBV2	.	TRBJ2-7	.	CASSDGGGIYNEQYF	TGTGCCAGCAGTGATGGCGGAGGAATCTACAACGAGCAGTACTTC
TRBV28	.	TRBJ1-1	TRBD1	CASSSLGTGRSRNTEAFF	TGTGCCAGCAGTTCCCTGGGGACAGGACGATCAAGGAACACTGAAGCTTTCTTT
TRBV19	.	TRBJ2-5	.	CASSIDLGGGKTQYF	TGTGCCAGTAGTATAGATCTGGGAGGGGGAAAGACCCAGTACTTC